The 12 T cell receptor beta chains below come from one sample, sequenced in a study of T cell responses to AZD1222 COVID-19 vaccine (dated by TCRdb to about 2021). Receptor amplification or capture employed the immunoSEQ multiplex PCR assay. In TCRdb, the immuneACCESS table is reduced to in-frame sequences with V and J assigned. These tables do not hold every clone; where another copy was compared, an unresolved V gene accounts for under half, and the others remain unexplained. Present in this sample are about 170,000 clones, about 83% of which were seen just once. Roughly 1.1% of the sample is in the top ten clones. Read against the paper, the sample's time point label means: about 28 days (+/-7) after the second vaccine dose. Source: peripheral blood, taken 28 days after the second AZD1222 dose. The receptors were sampled from an adult who received the AZD1222 COVID-19 vaccine.

This clone was found once. The chain joins TRBV7-8 to TRBJ2-1; 10 positions match TRBD1. Trimming took 5 bases from V and 3 from J; bases not matched to a gene: 4. The germline gives CDR1 SGHVS, CDR2 FQNEAQ. The CDR3 extends over 15 amino acids. The DNA for the CDR3 is TGTGCCAGCAGCCCTGGACAGGGGGGCTACAATGAGCAGTTCTTC. Residues: CASSPGQGGYNEQFF.

This rearrangement joins TRBV3-1 (or the pseudogene TRBV3-2) to TRBJ1-2; the D is unclear. The length of the CDR3 is 15 residues. With 1 base removed from V and 2 bases from J, the gap between germline ends came to 11 bases. Germline-derived CDR1 and CDR2 are LGHDT and YNNKEL (reference sequence). The CDR3 DNA reads TGTGCCAGCAGCCAAGTTGTCAGCCCGAACTATGGCTACACCTTC. This gives the protein CASSQVVSPNYGYTF.

The chain couples TRBV9 to TRBJ1-4; D is ambiguous. This CDR3 comprises 15 residues. Per the germline V gene, CDR1 is SGDLS and CDR2 is YYNGEE. The V gene lost 0 bases and the J gene lost 4 bases, with 10 bases spanning the gap. The CDR3 DNA is TGTGCCAGCAGCGTAGGAGGAGATTATAATGAAAAACTGTTTTTT. Translating it yields CASSVGGDYNEKLFF.

This clone came up a few times. This chain joins TRBV1 and TRBJ1-5. TRBV1 is given as a pseudogene. This CDR3 has 16 residues. The CDR3 bases are TGCACCAGCAGCCAGGATCGACCCGGTACTAATCAGCCCCAGCATTTT. This translates into CTSSQDRPGTNQPQHF.

The J gene is TRBJ2-5, the V gene TRBV4-2; 8 nucleotides line up with TRBD2. Germline loops: CDR1 LGHNA, CDR2 YNFKEQ. V lost 1 base, J lost 3 bases, and 4 bases stayed unmatched. This CDR3 contains 15 residues. This CDR3 reads CASSQAGGVKETQYF. The CDR3 region has the DNA TGTGCCAGCAGCCAAGCGGGGGGGGTTAAAGAGACCCAGTACTTC.

This chain connects TRBV29-1 to TRBJ1-2; 12 positions match TRBD1. CDR1 and CDR2 from the germline V gene are SQVTM and ANQGSEA. This CDR3 comprises 13 residues. The V and J ends lost 7 bases and 8 bases, in that order; junction bases with no gene match: 8. CDR3 protein: CSAGDRGLGGYTF. The CDR3 region has the DNA TGCAGCGCCGGGGACAGGGGGCTTGGGGGCTACACCTTC.

The V and J genes are TRBV19 and TRBJ1-6, with unresolved D. Germline lookup yields CDR1 LNHDA and CDR2 SQIVND (reference sequence). The length of the CDR3 is 14 residues. V lost 8 bases to trimming and J lost 0 bases, with 8 bases between them. In DNA form, the CDR3 reads TGTGCCAGTTACAGCGGCTCCTATAATTCACCCCTCCACTTT. This gives the protein CASYSGSYNSPLHF.

The rearrangement uses TRBV6-9 and TRBJ2-3, with D perhaps matching TRBD1 or TRBD2 (6 bases each). CDR3 length: 15 residues. V lost 4 bases to trimming and J lost 4 bases, with 15 bases between them. Germline V gives CDR1 MNHGY, CDR2 SVAAGI. CDR3: CASSFQGGRADTQYF. CDR3 coding DNA: TGTGCCAGCAGTTTTCAAGGGGGGCGGGCAGATACGCAGTATTTT.

A few counts support this clone. The J gene is TRBJ2-7, the V gene TRBV4-3; 9 positions agree with TRBD2. The ends lost 4 bases at V and 1 base at J; junction bases unmatched: 5. CDR1 is LGHNA, CDR2 YSLEER, per germline. This CDR3 spans 15 amino acids. DNA for the CDR3: TGCGCCAGCAGCCCCAGCGGGGGGTCTTCCTACGAGCAGTACTTC. This gives the protein CASSPSGGSSYEQYF.

The V call is TRBV4-1, the J call TRBJ1-4; no clear D gene. The CDR3 is 13 residues long. Deletions cut 1 base from V and 5 bases from J, with 5 bases between. Germline CDR1 MGHRA, CDR2 YSYEKL. CDR3 nucleotides: TGCGCCAGCAGCCAAGTACTAAATGAAAAACTGTTTTTT. Protein: CASSQVLNEKLFF.

The gene calls are TRBV5-1 and TRBJ1-6; a possible D gene is TRBD1 (5 bases). The germline CDR1 and CDR2 sequences are SGHRS and YFSETQ. Trimming left V 0 bases short and J 5 bases short, with 18 bases between. This CDR3 has 18 amino acids. In DNA form, the CDR3 reads TGCGCCAGCAGCTTGGTATCTCAGGGCCCTACCAATAATTCACCCCTCCACTTT. Its translation: CASSLVSQGPTNNSPLHF.

This sequence joins TRBV20-1 and TRBJ1-5; 7 bases are a match to TRBD1. V lost 3 bases, J lost 10 bases, and 12 bases stayed unmatched. The CDR3 is 14 amino acids. The germline gives CDR1 DFQATT, CDR2 SNEGSKA (reference sequence). As DNA, the CDR3 is TGCAGTGCTAGTAGGTCAGGGGGGAGGAACCCCCAGCATTTT. Translation gives CSASRSGGRNPQHF.